This T cell receptor beta chain was profiled in a study of blood T cells in healthy people across ages. Study-wide points: Per million T cells, TCR beta diversity dropped roughly linearly as age increased.

The germline gives CDR1 SGHTA, CDR2 FQGNSA. The CDR3 has 14 amino acids. Trimming removed 4 bases at V and 0 bases at J, with 9 bases between. Comments on this clonotype: Its matching antigen is unknown.

A second PCR of about 7 to 12 cycles used a sample-barcoded 5' primer and a J-beta primer mix. A 12-random-nucleotide template-switch adaptor tagged each cDNA molecule. MiXCR was run by TCRdb on the 5' RACE reads, yielding one entry per CDR3 protein. The data show roughly 560,000 distinct CDR3 sequences, around 24% seen once. The same data also went into a second study, on T cells of mothers and their children. That paper notes: RNA was extracted, and all of it went into cDNA synthesis at about 1.6 ug per 15 ul.

The clonotype was recovered from a boy younger than 18 in good health. Sequences were obtained from blood. This chain uses TRBV7-2 with TRBJ1-1, with no clear D. The CDR3 region is CASSSNTLNTEAFF. Here the CDR3 DNA reads TGTGCCAGCAGCTCGAACACATTGAACACTGAAGCTTTCTTT.